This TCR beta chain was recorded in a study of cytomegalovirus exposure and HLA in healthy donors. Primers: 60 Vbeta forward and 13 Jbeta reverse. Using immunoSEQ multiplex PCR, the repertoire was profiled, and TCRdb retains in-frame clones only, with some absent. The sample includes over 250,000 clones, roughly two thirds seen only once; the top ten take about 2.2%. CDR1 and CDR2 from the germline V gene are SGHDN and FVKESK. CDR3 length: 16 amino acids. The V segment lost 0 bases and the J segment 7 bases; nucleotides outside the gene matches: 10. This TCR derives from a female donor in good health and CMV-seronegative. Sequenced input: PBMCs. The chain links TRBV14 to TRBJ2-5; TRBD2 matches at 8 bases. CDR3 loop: CASSQDSGAGEMTQYF. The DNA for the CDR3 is TGTGCCAGCAGCCAAGATTCGGGAGCGGGAGAGATGACCCAGTACTTC.